The 15 T cell receptor beta chains below all came from one sample that was sequenced in a study of glioma-infiltrating T cells after dendritic cell vaccination. The table came from immunoSEQ multiplex PCR; TCRdb's copy has only in-frame clones and leaves some out. Of about 73,000 clones listed, approximately 80% are singletons. This sample comprised blood, obtained before dendritic cell vaccination. These TCRs come from a human donor with glioblastoma.

The rearrangement joins TRBV5-1 to TRBJ1-1, with D possibly being TRBD1 (6 bases). This CDR3 is built from 14 residues. CDR1 is SGHRS and CDR2 is YFSETQ in the germline V gene. V was clipped by 2 bases and J by 4 bases, with 12 bases between them. The CDR3 loop reads CASSLGGTGTEAFF. In DNA form, the CDR3 reads TGCGCCAGCAGCTTAGGGGGAACGGGCACTGAAGCTTTCTTT. The whole variable domain, filled in from reference TRBV5-1 and TRBJ1-1, reads KAGVTQTPRYLIKTRGQQVTLSCSPISGHRSVSWYQQTPGQGLQFLFEYFSETQRNKGNFPGRFSGRQFSNSRSEMNVSTLELGDSALYLCASSLGGTGTEAFFGQGTRLTVV.

J is TRBJ2-7 and V is TRBV7-2, with TRBD2 as a possible D gene (6 bases). Germline CDR1 is SGHTA and CDR2 is FQGNSA. Trimming removed 0 bases from V and 7 bases from J, with 16 bases in between. CDR3 length: 15 amino acids. CDR3 amino acids: CASSLATSPLGEQYF. CDR3 sequence (DNA): TGTGCCAGCAGCTTAGCGACTAGTCCTCTCGGTGAGCAGTACTTC. The full variable domain, its missing parts supplied by reference TRBV7-2 and TRBJ2-7, is GAGVSQSPSNKVTEKGKDVELRCDPISGHTALYWYRQSLGQGLEFLIYFQGNSAPDKSGLPSDRFSAERTGGSVSTLTIQRTQQEDSAVYLCASSLATSPLGEQYFGPGTRLTVT.

The chain has TRBV2 and TRBJ1-6, with 7 bases that match TRBD1. Germline V gives CDR1 SNHLY, CDR2 FYNNEI. This CDR3 is 15 amino acids long. J gave up 6 bases and V 4 bases, and 6 bases lay outside the gene matches. The CDR3 nucleotides are TGTGCCAGCAGTGGTGGCAGGGGGTTTAATTCACCCCTCCACTTT. Protein product: CASSGGRGFNSPLHF.

CDR3 DNA sequence: TGCGCCAGCAGCCAAGGATCGCGGCCAGCCAACTATGGCTACACCTTC. Amino acids: CASSQGSRPANYGYTF. The J gene is TRBJ1-2, the V gene TRBV4-3; D gene unclear. The CDR3 contains 16 residues. Germline CDR1 LGHNA, CDR2 YSLEER. V lost 1 base to trimming and J lost 2 bases, with 14 bases between them.

The J gene is TRBJ1-2, the V gene TRBV12-5, with D possibly TRBD1 on 6 matching bases. V was pared by 4 bases and J by 0 bases, with 15 bases between. From germline, CDR1 is LGHNT and CDR2 FRNRAP. This CDR3 spans 16 amino acids. The CDR3 is CASGWPLGGPNYGYTF. CDR3 nucleotide sequence: TGTGCTAGTGGTTGGCCCTTGGGGGGGCCTAACTATGGCTACACCTTC.

This clone was detected only a few times. The chain couples TRBV2 to TRBJ1-1; D is perhaps TRBD1 (5 bases). Germline V gives CDR1 SNHLY, CDR2 FYNNEI. V was cut by 7 bases and J by 1 base, with 10 bases left in between. The CDR3 runs 13 residues. The CDR3 is CASTLDKNTEAFF. The DNA of the CDR3 is TGTGCCAGCACCTTGGACAAGAACACTGAAGCTTTCTTT.

The gene calls are TRBV7-2 and TRBJ1-5, with a possible D match to TRBD1 (6 bases). CDR1 is SGHTA, CDR2 FQGNSA, per germline. V dropped 5 bases and J dropped 2 bases, with 13 bases sitting between them. CDR3 length equals 15 residues. DNA of the CDR3: TGTGCCAGCAGCCTCGAATACAGGGGCAATCAGCCCCAGCATTTT. It translates to CASSLEYRGNQPQHF. The full variable domain, with the rest looked up from reference TRBV7-2 and TRBJ1-5, is GAGVSQSPSNKVTEKGKDVELRCDPISGHTALYWYRQSLGQGLEFLIYFQGNSAPDKSGLPSDRFSAERTGGSVSTLTIQRTQQEDSAVYLCASSLEYRGNQPQHFGDGTRLSIL.

The CDR3 sequence: CASSQSPGTGSRYGYTF. DNA for the CDR3: TGTGCCAGTAGTCAAAGCCCAGGGACAGGGAGTCGATATGGCTACACCTTC. V is TRBV19 and J is TRBJ1-2, with TRBD1 matching over 9 bases. Unmatched junction bases numbered 15, after V lost 5 bases and J lost 5 bases. Germline CDR1 LNHDA, CDR2 SQIVND (reference sequence). The CDR3 length is 17 residues.

The CDR3 here is CASSLRTGDNQPQHF. CDR3 DNA sequence: TGTGCCAGTAGCCTCAGGACAGGGGACAATCAGCCCCAGCATTTT. The chain combines TRBV19 with TRBJ1-5; 9 nucleotides align to TRBD1. Germline-derived CDR1 and CDR2 are LNHDA and SQIVND (reference sequence). With 6 bases clipped from V and 3 bases from J, the junction kept 6 bases outside the gene matches. This CDR3 contains 15 residues.

The chain links TRBV5-1 to TRBJ2-1; TRBD2 aligns across 10 bases. The CDR3 length is 15 residues. V was pared by 5 bases and J by 5 bases, with 7 bases of the junction left unmatched. Germline CDR1 reads SGHRS; CDR2 reads YFSETQ. The CDR3 DNA reads as TGCGCCAGCAGACCCACTAGCGGGAACGACAATGAGCAGTTCTTC. This sequence encodes CASRPTSGNDNEQFF.

Only a few counts were recorded for this clone. The chain employs TRBV10-2 and TRBJ2-5, with 7 bases identical to TRBD2. The germline V gene has CDR1 WSHSY and CDR2 SAAADI. The V and J ends lost 2 bases and 5 bases, in that order; junction bases with no gene match: 2. This CDR3 spans 13 amino acids. In DNA form, the CDR3 reads TGCGCCAGCAGTGAGAGGCGGGGGGAGACCCAGTACTTC. This translates into CASSERRGETQYF.

The J gene is TRBJ1-4, the V gene TRBV25-1, with TRBD1 identical over 12 bases. The ends lost 5 bases at V and 13 bases at J; junction bases unmatched: 14. There are 16 residues in the CDR3. Germline V lookup: CDR1 MGHDK, CDR2 SYGVNS. Here the CDR3 DNA reads TGTGCCAGCAGTTCATCCCCGGGACAGGGGGCGTCGGTACTGTTTTTT. It translates to CASSSSPGQGASVLFF.

This clone was seen only once. The chain recombines TRBV30 with TRBJ2-7; TRBD2 might be the D (5 bases). There are 13 residues in the CDR3. Looked up from germline, CDR1 is GTSNPN and CDR2 is SVGIG (reference sequence). Trimming stripped 0 bases from V and 6 bases from J, with 12 bases between. CDR3 DNA: TGTGCCTGGAGTGTAAGCCCCGCGGGCGAGCAGTACGTC. Translation: CAWSVSPAGEQYV.

The J gene is TRBJ1-2, the V gene TRBV6-6, with D hard to call. Germline V gene data show CDR1 as MNHNY and CDR2 as SVGAGI (reference sequence). The CDR3 runs 13 residues. Trimming pared 7 bases from V and 5 bases from J, leaving 14 bases between. This chain's CDR3 is CASNGFEAYGYTF. CDR3 DNA: TGTGCCAGCAATGGGTTTGAGGCGTATGGCTACACCTTC.

J is TRBJ2-5 and V is TRBV27; D call uncertain. The CDR3 runs to 13 residues. In germline, CDR1 is MNHEY, CDR2 SMNVEV (reference sequence). V lost 1 base, J lost 3 bases, and 6 bases lay in between. The DNA for the CDR3 is TGTGCCAGCAGTTTATACAGAGAAGAGACCCAGTACTTC. Translated, it gives CASSLYREETQYF.